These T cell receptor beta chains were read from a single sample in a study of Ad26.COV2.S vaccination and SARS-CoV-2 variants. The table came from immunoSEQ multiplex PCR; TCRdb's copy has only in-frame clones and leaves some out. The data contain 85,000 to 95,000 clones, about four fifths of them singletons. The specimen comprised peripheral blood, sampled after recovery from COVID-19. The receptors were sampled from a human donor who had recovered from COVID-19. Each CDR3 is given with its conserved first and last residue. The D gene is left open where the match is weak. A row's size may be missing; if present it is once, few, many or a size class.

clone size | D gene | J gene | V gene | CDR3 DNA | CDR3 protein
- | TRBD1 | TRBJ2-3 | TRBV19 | TGTGCCAGTAGTACCTATACGACAGGGGCGGGCACAGATACGCAGTATTTT | CASSTYTTGAGTDTQYF
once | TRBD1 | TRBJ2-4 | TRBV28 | TGTGCCAGCAGCCGACAGGGAGAAAACATTCAGTACTTC | CASSRQGENIQYF
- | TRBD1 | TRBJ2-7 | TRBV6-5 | TGTGCCAGCAGCCCCGGGACAGCCTCCTACGAGCAGTACTTC | CASSPGTASYEQYF
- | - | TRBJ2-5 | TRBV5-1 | TGCGCCAGCAGTTCTGGGCAGCAAGAGACCCAGTACTTC | CASSSGQQETQYF
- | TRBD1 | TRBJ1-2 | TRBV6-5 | TGTGCCAGCAGTTATAGGGACAGGCCCGCCGCCACCTTC | CASSYRDRPAATF
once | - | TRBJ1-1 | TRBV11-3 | TGTGCCAGCAGCCCCTGGAATGAGGAAGCTTTCTTT | CASSPWNEEAFF
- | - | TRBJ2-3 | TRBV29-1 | TGCAGCGTTGCTCTCAGCACAGATACGCAGTATTTT | CSVALSTDTQYF
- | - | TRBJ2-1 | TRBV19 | TGTGCCAGTAGTATGGGGCTAACCGAGCAGTTCTTC | CASSMGLTEQFF
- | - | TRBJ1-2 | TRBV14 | TGTGCCAGCAGCCAAGAAATCTCGCAGATTGCGGGTGGCTACACCTTC | CASSQEISQIAGGYTF
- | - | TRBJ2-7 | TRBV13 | TGTGCCAGCAGCTTGGGACGGGCTTCCCCCGGGTACGAGCAGTACTTC | CASSLGRASPGYEQYF
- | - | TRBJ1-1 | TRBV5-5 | TGTGCCAGCAGCTTGCACAGCCTGAACACTGAAGCTTTCTTT | CASSLHSLNTEAFF
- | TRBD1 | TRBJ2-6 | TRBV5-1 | TGCGCCAGCAGCTTAACAGGGGTCTCTGGGGCCAACGTCCTGACTTTC | CASSLTGVSGANVLTF
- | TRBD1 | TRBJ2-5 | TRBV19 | TGTGCCAGTAGTATAGTCCCAGGGGGCCAAGAGACCCAGTACTTC | CASSIVPGGQETQYF
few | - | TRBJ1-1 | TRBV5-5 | TGTGCCAGCAGCCAAGGACACTTAAAGGCCCTGAACACTGAAGCTTTCTTT | CASSQGHLKALNTEAFF
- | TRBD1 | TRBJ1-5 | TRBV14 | TGTGCCAGCAGCCAAGAGGGAACAGGGGAATATCAGCCCCAGCATTTT | CASSQEGTGEYQPQHF
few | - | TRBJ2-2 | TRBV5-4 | TGTGCCAGCAGCACGGGACAACTGAACACCGGGGAGCTGTTTTTT | CASSTGQLNTGELFF
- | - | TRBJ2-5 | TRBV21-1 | TGTGCCACCGCGTCCCCGTACCAAGAGACCCAGTACTTC | CATASPYQETQYF
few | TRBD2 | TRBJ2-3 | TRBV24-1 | TGTGCCACCAGTGATTTAGGCGGGAGTCGAACAGATACGCAGTATTTT | CATSDLGGSRTDTQYF
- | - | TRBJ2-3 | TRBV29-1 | TGCAGCGTTGGGGGCAGCGTTCGGACAGATACGCAGTATTTT | CSVGGSVRTDTQYF
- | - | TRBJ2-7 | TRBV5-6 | TGTGCCAGCACTTGGGTAGGTAGGAGCGAGCAGTACTTC | CASTWVGRSEQYF
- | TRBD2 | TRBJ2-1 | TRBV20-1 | TGCAGTGCTAGTTTGGGGGGGGCTAGCGGGAGTATGAATGAGCAGTTCTTC | CSASLGGASGSMNEQFF
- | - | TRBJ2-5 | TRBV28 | TGTGCCAGCAGTGGAACAGGGATGGGAGAGACCCAGTACTTC | CASSGTGMGETQYF
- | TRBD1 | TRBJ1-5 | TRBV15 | TGTGCCACCAGGCAGGGGGGGCCAAATCAGCCCCAGCATTTT | CATRQGGPNQPQHF
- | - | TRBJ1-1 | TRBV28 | TGTGCCAGCACCCTCCTGGAGGGAGGGAACACTGAAGCTTTCTTT | CASTLLEGGNTEAFF
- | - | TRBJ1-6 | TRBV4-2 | TGTGCCAGCAGCCAAGATCGGGGGCTTGATTCACCCCTCCACTTT | CASSQDRGLDSPLHF
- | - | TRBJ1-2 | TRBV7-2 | TGTGCCAGCAGCTTAATCCAGGGAGGAGGCTACACCTTC | CASSLIQGGGYTF
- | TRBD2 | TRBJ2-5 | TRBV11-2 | TGTGCCAGCAGCTTGTTTCCCCTCGGCGGGAGGGCTCGCGAGACCCAGTACTTC | CASSLFPLGGRARETQYF
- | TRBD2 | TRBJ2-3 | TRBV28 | TGTGCCAGCAGTTATCGCAGATTAAGCGGGAGGGCTGAAAGGGATACGCAGTATTTT | CASSYRRLSGRAERDTQYF
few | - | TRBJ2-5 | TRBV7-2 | TGTGCCAGCAGCCCCAGGTGGGCAGGGAGGTCAGAGACCCAGTACTTC | CASSPRWAGRSETQYF
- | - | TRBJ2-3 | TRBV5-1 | TGCGCCAGCAGCATCGGGACCCAACAGATCACAGATACGCAGTATTTT | CASSIGTQQITDTQYF
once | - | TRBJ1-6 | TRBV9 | TGTGCCAGCAGCGTATCATTGGCGGAAAATAATTCACCCCTCCACTTT | CASSVSLAENNSPLHF
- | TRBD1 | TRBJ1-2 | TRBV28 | TGTGCCAGTAACAGGGGAGGGCCTGGCTACACCTTC | CASNRGGPGYTF